One and the same sample provided the 32 T cell receptor beta chains below, sequenced in a study of cytomegalovirus exposure and HLA in healthy donors. PCR used 60 Vbeta primers and 13 Jbeta primers. Profiling relied on immunoSEQ multiplex PCR, and the TCRdb table lists in-frame clones only, not all of them. The repertoire holds 150,000 to 200,000 clones, with 70% to 75% as singletons. The sequenced material came from PBMCs. All receptors come from a man younger than 30 in good health and CMV-seropositive.

The V gene is TRBV6-5, the J gene TRBJ1-1; 7 positions agree with TRBD1. Germline CDR1 is MNHEY and CDR2 is SVGAGI. This CDR3 has 14 residues. V dropped 6 bases and J dropped 5; count of bases not matched to a gene: 9. The CDR3 nucleotides are TGTGCCAGCAGCAACCAGGGGGGCTATACTGAAGCTTTCTTT. It is translated as CASSNQGGYTEAFF.

The chain carries TRBV29-1 and TRBJ2-7; 9 bases are a match to TRBD2. Germline V gene sequence: CDR1 SQVTM, CDR2 ANQGSEA. The V segment lost 5 bases and the J segment 6 bases; nucleotides outside the gene matches: 8. This CDR3 contains 13 residues. CDR3 protein: CSVISGSTGEQYV. CDR3 nucleotides: TGCAGCGTTATTAGCGGGAGTACCGGCGAGCAGTACGTC.

The rearrangement links TRBV6-6 to TRBJ2-2, with 7 positions matching TRBD2. J lost 2 bases, V lost 6 bases, and 3 bases had no gene match. CDR1 and CDR2 from the germline V gene are MNHNY and SVGAGI (reference sequence). The length of the CDR3 is 14 residues. CDR3 in amino acids: CASSRTRNTGELFF. The CDR3 bases are TGTGCCAGCAGCCGGACTAGAAACACCGGGGAGCTGTTTTTT.

This clone appeared a few times. The chain links TRBV11-3 to TRBJ2-1; the D is unclear. Trimming took 0 bases from V and 7 from J, leaving 7 bases between them. The CDR3 is 13 residues long. The germline CDR1 and CDR2 sequences are SGHNT and YENEEA. In DNA form, the CDR3 reads TGTGCCAGCAGCTTAGAGGGCCTGAATGAGCAGTTCTTC. The encoded protein is CASSLEGLNEQFF.

The V gene is TRBV6-1, the J gene TRBJ2-7; a possible D gene is TRBD1 (6 bases). With 1 base removed from V and 5 bases from J, the gap between germline ends came to 15 bases. The CDR3 runs 15 residues. CDR1 is MNHNS, CDR2 SASEGT, per germline. The CDR3 sequence is CASSEGGGTRNEQYV. As DNA, the CDR3 is TGTGCCAGCAGTGAAGGTGGGGGCACGCGAAACGAGCAGTACGTC.

This chain links TRBV10-3 with TRBJ2-1; TRBD1 agrees at 9 bases. Germline V lookup: CDR1 ENHRY, CDR2 SYGVKD. The CDR3 spans 12 residues. The V and J ends lost 9 bases and 7 bases, in that order; junction bases with no gene match: 4. The chain's CDR3 is CAIQGAGNEQFF. The CDR3, as DNA: TGTGCCATACAGGGGGCCGGTAATGAGCAGTTCTTC.

The chain employs TRBV30 and TRBJ1-1; 7 nucleotides match TRBD1. V gave up 4 bases and J gave up 0 bases; unmatched junction bases: 8. The CDR3 is 15 amino acids. Germline V gene sequence: CDR1 GTSNPN, CDR2 SVGIG (reference sequence). The chain's CDR3 is CAWNPRDRVNTEAFF. CDR3 in DNA: TGTGCCTGGAATCCCCGGGACAGAGTGAACACTGAAGCTTTCTTT.

V usage is TRBV7-8 and J usage is TRBJ1-5, with D unresolved. This CDR3 comprises 15 residues. The V and J ends lost 3 bases and 0 bases respectively, with 9 bases between them. Germline-derived CDR1 and CDR2 are SGHVS and FQNEAQ. The CDR3 DNA is TGTGCCAGCAGCTTTGTTCCCAATAGCAATCAGCCCCAGCATTTT. It codes for CASSFVPNSNQPQHF.

A few counts support this clone. The rearrangement uses TRBV7-9 and TRBJ2-3; 8 bases fit TRBD2. J gave up 1 base and V 2 bases, and 2 bases lay outside the gene matches. The CDR3 sequence is 15 residues long. Germline assignment: CDR1 SEHNR and CDR2 FQNEAQ (reference sequence). DNA for the CDR3: TGTGCCAGCAGCTTATTTAGCGGGGGCACAGATACGCAGTATTTT. Protein: CASSLFSGGTDTQYF.

The gene calls are TRBV5-1 and TRBJ2-1; TRBD2 matches 7 bases. The germline V gene has CDR1 SGHRS and CDR2 YFSETQ. V shed 0 bases and J 9 bases; nucleotides not matched to a gene: 3. The CDR3 extends over 13 amino acids. The CDR3 nucleotides are TGCGCCAGCAGCTTGGGACTAGCTGGTGAGCAGTTCTTC. It encodes CASSLGLAGEQFF.

V gene TRBV6-5 combines with J gene TRBJ2-1; D is possibly TRBD1 (5 bases). Deletions cut 5 bases from V and 7 bases from J, with 9 bases between. In germline, CDR1 is MNHEY, CDR2 SVGAGI. The CDR3 covers 12 residues. CDR3 sequence reads: CASSTRQNEQFF. The DNA for the CDR3 is TGTGCCAGCAGTACCCGACAGAATGAGCAGTTCTTC.

There are a few counts of this clone. The V and J genes are TRBV2 and TRBJ1-1, with D unclear. This CDR3 is built from 18 residues. Germline V lookup: CDR1 SNHLY, CDR2 FYNNEI. Trimming removed 8 bases at V and 5 bases at J, with 30 bases between. The DNA of the CDR3 is TGTGCCAGCTCCCCCGACGTCCGGGAGGGTTGGGGATGGACTGAAGCTTTCTTT. Protein product: CASSPDVREGWGWTEAFF.

In this sample, this clone turned up a few times. The rearrangement links TRBV6-4 to TRBJ1-6, with TRBD1 identical over 8 bases. There are 16 residues in the CDR3. With 0 bases clipped from V and 5 bases from J, the junction kept 3 bases outside the gene matches. The germline CDR1 and CDR2 sequences are MRHNA and SNTAGT. CDR3 protein: CASSDSSGGDNSPLHF. For the CDR3, the DNA is TGTGCCAGCAGTGACTCGTCAGGGGGCGATAATTCACCCCTCCACTTT.

The J gene is TRBJ1-1, the V gene TRBV5-6; TRBD1 is a possible D gene (5 bases). The CDR3 loop spans 13 amino acids. Germline V gives CDR1 SGHDT, CDR2 YYEEEE. Trimming stripped 4 bases from V and 10 bases from J, with 17 bases between. CDR3 DNA sequence: TGTGCCAGCAGCCACCGGGACTCAGTGCGAGCTTTCTTT. It yields the protein CASSHRDSVRAFF.

The chain is built from TRBV25-1 and TRBJ2-1, with 10 bases fitting TRBD2. CDR3 size: 15 residues. Losses at the gene ends were 8 bases for V and 3 bases for J; bases not matched to a gene: 7. Germline assignment: CDR1 MGHDK and CDR2 SYGVNS. CDR3 region: CASGKREGRYNEQFF. The CDR3 DNA follows: TGTGCCAGCGGTAAGCGGGAGGGACGCTACAATGAGCAGTTCTTC. The full variable domain, in which reference TRBV25-1 and TRBJ2-1 provide the parts outside the CDR3, is EADIYQTPRYLVIGTGKKITLECSQTMGHDKMYWYQQDPGMELHLIHYSYGVNSTEKGDLSSESTVSRIRTEHFPLTLESARPSHTSQYLCASGKREGRYNEQFFGPGTRLTVL.

This chain uses TRBV15 with TRBJ2-3, with TRBD2 matching 8 bases. Trimming removed 5 bases from V and 3 bases from J; junction bases left unmatched: 7. Germline loops: CDR1 LNHNV, CDR2 YYDKDF (reference sequence). This CDR3 contains 15 residues. CDR3 region: CATSSGGERTDTQYF. DNA of the CDR3: TGTGCCACCAGCTCCGGGGGGGAGAGGACAGATACGCAGTATTTT.

This chain connects TRBV19 to TRBJ1-1; 7 nucleotides agree with TRBD1. The CDR3 has 14 residues. Germline V CDR1 and CDR2: LNHDA, SQIVND (reference sequence). The J segment lost 4 bases and the V segment lost 4 bases, leaving 6 bases of the junction unmatched. In DNA form, the CDR3 reads TGTGCCAGTAGTACGACAGGGCCAAGCACTGAAGCTTTCTTT. Encoded protein: CASSTTGPSTEAFF.

The J gene is TRBJ2-5, the V gene TRBV30; 11 nucleotides match TRBD2. This CDR3 is built from 16 residues. The germline V gene has CDR1 GTSNPN and CDR2 SVGIG (reference sequence). The V and J ends lost 2 bases and 1 base, in that order; junction bases with no gene match: 6. The CDR3 is CAWSRGGTSGQETQYF. CDR3 DNA sequence: TGTGCCTGGAGTAGAGGGGGGACTAGCGGCCAAGAGACCCAGTACTTC. The full variable domain, completed using reference TRBV30 and TRBJ2-5, is SQTIHQWPATLVQPVGSPLSLECTVEGTSNPNLYWYRQAAGRGLQLLFYSVGIGQISSEVPQNLSASRPQDRQFILSSKKLLLSDSGFYLCAWSRGGTSGQETQYFGPGTRLLVL.

V gene TRBV7-9 combines with J gene TRBJ2-2; unclear D gene. The CDR3 is 15 amino acids. V shed 6 bases and J shed 0 bases, with 11 bases lying between them. The germline V gene has CDR1 SEHNR and CDR2 FQNEAQ (reference sequence). This CDR3 is CASSLAVPNTGELFF. The CDR3 region has the DNA TGTGCCAGCAGTTTGGCGGTTCCGAACACCGGGGAGCTGTTTTTT. Full variable domain (rest looked up from reference TRBV7-9 and TRBJ2-2): DTGVSQNPRHKITKRGQNVTFRCDPISEHNRLYWYRQTLGQGPEFLTYFQNEAQLEKSRLLSDRFSAERPKGSFSTLEIQRTEQGDSAMYLCASSLAVPNTGELFFGEGSRLTVL.

The rearrangement links TRBV5-1 to TRBJ1-1; D might be TRBD1 (6 bases). The CDR3 is made up of 15 amino acids. CDR1 is SGHRS, CDR2 YFSETQ, per germline. Trimming shortened V by 5 bases and J by 2 bases, and 16 bases separated the two germline ends. DNA of the CDR3: TGCGCCAGCAGGGTGGGCGGACAGATAAACACTGAAGCTTTCTTT. Translating gives CASRVGGQINTEAFF. Combining the CDR3 with reference TRBV5-1 and TRBJ1-1 gives the whole variable domain KAGVTQTPRYLIKTRGQQVTLSCSPISGHRSVSWYQQTPGQGLQFLFEYFSETQRNKGNFPGRFSGRQFSNSRSEMNVSTLELGDSALYLCASRVGGQINTEAFFGQGTRLTVV.

This clone is a singleton in its sample. The CDR3 coding sequence is TGCGCCAGCAGCATCCAGGGATTTGGGGCAGATACGCAGTATTTT. It specifies CASSIQGFGADTQYF. This rearrangement joins TRBV5-1 to TRBJ2-3, with D perhaps matching TRBD1 (5 bases). Per germline, CDR1 SGHRS and CDR2 YFSETQ. V lost 4 bases to trimming and J lost 4 bases, with 16 bases between them. The CDR3 contains 15 residues.

V and J are TRBV5-3 and TRBJ2-3; 7 bases match TRBD1. TRBV5-3 is designated an ORF whose function remains uncertain. The junction had 7 bases not matched to a gene; V was cut back by 4 bases and J by 2 bases. CDR3 length: 15 residues. The CDR3, as DNA: TGTGCCAGAAGCGCTGCCGGGACAGTCACAGATACGCAGTATTTT. Translating gives CARSAAGTVTDTQYF.

V gene TRBV28 combines with J gene TRBJ1-2; tentative D call: TRBD1 (5 bases). V was cut by 8 bases and J by 6 bases, with 19 bases left in between. This CDR3 is built from 14 residues. CDR1 is MDHEN and CDR2 is SYDVKM in the germline V gene. The CDR3 spells CASGAGGAADGYTF. The CDR3 DNA sequence: TGTGCCAGCGGCGCAGGAGGGGCCGCCGATGGCTACACCTTC.

This sequence joins TRBV19 and TRBJ1-2; D perhaps matches TRBD1 (6 bases). The CDR3 contains 13 residues. In germline, CDR1 is LNHDA, CDR2 SQIVND (reference sequence). Trimming pared 10 bases from V and 0 bases from J, leaving 12 bases between. DNA of the CDR3: TGTGCCACGGCAGGGGAAGCTAACTATGGCTACACCTTC. This sequence encodes CATAGEANYGYTF.

V usage is TRBV28 and J usage is TRBJ1-3, with 8 positions matching TRBD1. Germline trimming cut 7 bases from V and 2 bases from J; bases unmatched to any gene: 10. This CDR3 is built from 16 residues. Germline CDR1 is MDHEN and CDR2 is SYDVKM. The CDR3 region has the DNA TGTGCCAGCACCACGACGCAACAGGGGGCTGGAAACACCATATATTTT. Amino acids: CASTTTQQGAGNTIYF.

Only a few counts were recorded for this clone. The chain employs TRBV6-6 and TRBJ1-4; D is unresolved. Trimming left V 5 bases short and J 8 bases short, with 9 bases between. This CDR3 region has 12 residues. CDR1 and CDR2 from the germline V gene are MNHNY and SVGAGI (reference sequence). CDR3 sequence (DNA): TGTGCCAGCAGTCTGGGAGGCGAAAAACTGTTTTTT. It is translated as CASSLGGEKLFF.

Only a few counts were recorded for this clone. The chain has TRBV5-1 and TRBJ2-3; 8 nucleotides agree with TRBD2. The CDR3 covers 15 residues. J was trimmed by 3 bases and V by 4 bases; bases with no gene match: 7. Germline CDR1 reads SGHRS; CDR2 reads YFSETQ. CDR3 protein: CASSVSGEKTDTQYF. The DNA of the CDR3 is TGCGCCAGCAGCGTTAGCGGGGAGAAGACAGATACGCAGTATTTT. The full variable domain, rest sourced from reference TRBV5-1 and TRBJ2-3, is KAGVTQTPRYLIKTRGQQVTLSCSPISGHRSVSWYQQTPGQGLQFLFEYFSETQRNKGNFPGRFSGRQFSNSRSEMNVSTLELGDSALYLCASSVSGEKTDTQYFGPGTRLTVL.

The V and J genes are TRBV30 and TRBJ2-2; 8 bases map to TRBD1. V lost 1 base, J lost 6 bases, and 13 bases stayed unmatched. This CDR3 has 17 amino acids. CDR1 is GTSNPN and CDR2 is SVGIG in the germline V gene (reference sequence). This CDR3 reads CAWSAFYRGRKAGELFF. Written as DNA, the CDR3 is TGTGCCTGGAGTGCATTTTACAGGGGGAGGAAGGCCGGGGAGCTGTTTTTT.

The chain couples TRBV11-2 to TRBJ2-3; TRBD2 is a possible D gene (5 bases). Deletions cut 0 bases from V and 5 bases from J, with 9 bases between. This CDR3 is 14 amino acids long. CDR1 SGHAT and CDR2 FQNNGV come from the germline V gene. The CDR3: CASSLDRAGDTQYF. Written as DNA, the CDR3 is TGTGCCAGCAGCTTAGATCGGGCGGGAGATACGCAGTATTTT.

The DNA for the CDR3 is TGTGCCATCAGTGACAGGGGGCCAAACACCATATATTTT. This sequence encodes CAISDRGPNTIYF. The V and J genes are TRBV10-3 and TRBJ1-3; the match to TRBD1 covers 8 bases. Germline-derived CDR1 and CDR2 are ENHRY and SYGVKD. The CDR3 totals 13 residues. V shed 3 bases and J 6 bases; nucleotides not matched to a gene: 1.

V is TRBV19 and J is TRBJ2-1, with 7 nucleotides matching TRBD2. Looked up from germline, CDR1 is LNHDA and CDR2 is SQIVND (reference sequence). The V gene end was trimmed by 6 bases and the J gene end by 4 bases; junction bases not matched to a gene: 3. CDR3 size: 13 residues. The CDR3: CASSPGLYNEQFF. In nucleotides, the CDR3 is TGTGCCAGTAGCCCGGGACTATACAATGAGCAGTTCTTC. The full variable domain, rest sourced from reference TRBV19 and TRBJ2-1, is DGGITQSPKYLFRKEGQNVTLSCEQNLNHDAMYWYRQDPGQGLRLIYYSQIVNDFQKGDIAEGYSVSREKKESFPLTVTSAQKNPTAFYLCASSPGLYNEQFFGPGTRLTVL.

This clone occurred a few times. The V gene is TRBV7-8, the J gene TRBJ2-7; 10 nucleotides line up with TRBD2. CDR3 length equals 16 residues. V shed 4 bases and J 7 bases; nucleotides not matched to a gene: 13. The germline V gene has CDR1 SGHVS and CDR2 FQNEAQ. This CDR3 reads CASSSSGSAGAGEQYV. The CDR3 DNA follows: TGTGCCAGCAGCTCTAGCGGGAGTGCAGGGGCCGGGGAGCAGTACGTC.